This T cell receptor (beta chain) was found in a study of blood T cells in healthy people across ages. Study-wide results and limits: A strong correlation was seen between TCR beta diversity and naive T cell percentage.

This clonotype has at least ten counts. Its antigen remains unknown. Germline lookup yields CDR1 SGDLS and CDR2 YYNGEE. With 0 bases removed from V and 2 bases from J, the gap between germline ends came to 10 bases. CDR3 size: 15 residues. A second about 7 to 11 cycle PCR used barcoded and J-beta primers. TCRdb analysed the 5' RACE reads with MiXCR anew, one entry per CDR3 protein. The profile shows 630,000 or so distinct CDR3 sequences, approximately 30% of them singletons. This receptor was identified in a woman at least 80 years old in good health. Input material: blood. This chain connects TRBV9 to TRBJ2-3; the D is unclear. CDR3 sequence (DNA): TGTGCCAGCAGCGTAGACTGGCTGTACACAGATACGCAGTATTTT. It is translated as CASSVDWLYTDTQYF.